These 14 T cell receptor beta chains originate from one sample sequenced in a study of blood T cell repertoires in COVID-19. Only in-frame clones appear in the TCRdb table, and some are missing; sequencing was by immunoSEQ multiplex PCR. The sample carries approximately 72,000 clones, around 85% recorded once. The sample was peripheral blood. These receptors were obtained from a woman aged 80 or older with active or convalescent COVID-19.

This clone was seen a few times. This sequence joins TRBV19 and TRBJ1-2; perhaps TRBD1 as D (6 bases). Trimming removed 5 bases at V and 8 bases at J, with 12 bases between. CDR1 is LNHDA, CDR2 SQIVND, per germline (reference sequence). There are 12 residues in the CDR3. This CDR3 reads CASSAGGYGYTF. CDR3 DNA sequence: TGTGCCAGTAGTGCTGGGGGCTACGGCTACACCTTC.

The CDR3 nucleotides are TGTGCCAGTAGTCTCGGGACTGTAACAAATGAAAAACTGTTTTTT. Its translation is CASSLGTVTNEKLFF. V is TRBV19 and J is TRBJ1-4, with a possible D match to TRBD1 (5 bases). The CDR3 spans 15 residues. Germline values: CDR1 LNHDA, CDR2 SQIVND (reference sequence). V was cut by 5 bases and J by 5 bases, with 15 bases left in between.

The CDR3 is CASSKMVGTAFSDYGYTF. In DNA, the CDR3 is TGTGCCAGCAGCAAAATGGTCGGGACAGCTTTTAGCGACTATGGCTACACCTTC. This chain links TRBV21-1 with TRBJ1-2; the table's D call of TRBD1 was not tested on the DNA. TRBV21-1 is listed as a pseudogene. The CDR3 is made up of 18 amino acids.

This clone was seen only a few times. The gene calls are TRBV29-1 and TRBJ2-3, with 11 nucleotides matching TRBD2. Germline CDR1 reads SQVTM; CDR2 reads ANQGSEA. This CDR3 region has 15 residues. Losses at the gene ends were 6 bases for V and 2 bases for J; bases not matched to a gene: 7. CDR3 bases: TGCAGCGTGGACGGGACTAGCGGACACACAGATACGCAGTATTTT. Translating gives CSVDGTSGHTDTQYF.

The rearrangement links TRBV20-1 to TRBJ1-2; D remains unclear. Germline V gene data show CDR1 as DFQATT and CDR2 as SNEGSKA (reference sequence). V was clipped by 6 bases and J by 1 base, with 6 bases between them. The CDR3 totals 11 residues. The CDR3 DNA follows: TGCAGTGCCAGGTATAACTATGGCTACACCTTC. Translating gives CSARYNYGYTF.

The chain is built from TRBV12-5 and TRBJ2-4; D is possibly TRBD1 (7 bases). The CDR3 is 12 residues long. Trimming stripped 5 bases from V and 8 bases from J, with 10 bases between. Per germline, CDR1 LGHNT and CDR2 FRNRAP. DNA for the CDR3: TGTGCTAGTGGTCCCAGGGGGGACATTCAGTACTTC. Its protein product is CASGPRGDIQYF.

The V gene is TRBV4-3, the J gene TRBJ2-1; D is possibly TRBD2 (6 bases). Germline V gives CDR1 LGHNA, CDR2 YSLEER. With 0 bases removed from V and 0 bases from J, the gap between germline ends came to 9 bases. The CDR3 extends over 16 amino acids. Here the CDR3 reads CASSQDVGGSYNEQFF. CDR3 nucleotide sequence: TGCGCCAGCAGCCAAGATGTCGGGGGCTCCTACAATGAGCAGTTCTTC.

The chain is built from TRBV9 and TRBJ2-6; unclear D gene. CDR3 size: 13 residues. Germline V gene sequence: CDR1 SGDLS, CDR2 YYNGEE. V lost 1 base, J lost 3 bases, and 2 bases lay in between. For the CDR3, the DNA is TGTGCCAGCAGCGTATATGGGGCCAACGTCCTGACTTTC. Translated, it gives CASSVYGANVLTF.

This chain uses TRBV6-5 with TRBJ1-1; D unclear. The ends were cut back, 6 bases at V and 10 bases at J, with 15 bases in the middle. The CDR3 is made up of 12 amino acids. Germline CDR1 MNHEY, CDR2 SVGAGI. CDR3 residues: CASRAEQLRAFF. The CDR3 DNA is TGTGCCAGCAGGGCCGAACAGTTACGAGCTTTCTTT.

This clone appeared once. The V and J genes are TRBV28 and TRBJ1-5; D is ambiguous. This CDR3 contains 19 residues. The germline V and J ends were trimmed by 5 bases and 0 bases, with 23 bases remaining between them. Germline values: CDR1 MDHEN, CDR2 SYDVKM. The CDR3 sequence is CASSKPKGSGYYSNQPQHF. CDR3 nucleotide sequence: TGTGCCAGCAGTAAACCTAAGGGAAGCGGTTATTATAGCAATCAGCCCCAGCATTTT.

V usage is TRBV6-6 and J usage is TRBJ1-6; 9 bases line up with TRBD1. Germline trimming cut 6 bases from V and 10 bases from J; bases unmatched to any gene: 10. CDR3 size: 15 residues. The germline gives CDR1 MNHNY, CDR2 SVGAGI (reference sequence). The CDR3 loop reads CASSPGQGLGSPLHF. DNA for the CDR3: TGTGCCAGCAGCCCAGGACAGGGGTTAGGCTCACCCCTCCACTTT.

The count of this clone is one. The chain combines TRBV19 with TRBJ2-1; 7 nucleotides align to TRBD1. Germline CDR1 is LNHDA and CDR2 is SQIVND (reference sequence). With V trimmed by 6 bases and J by 5 bases, 10 bases remained unmatched. The CDR3 consists of 15 residues. The CDR3 sequence: CASSGVRTGDNEQFF. CDR3 bases: TGTGCCAGTAGCGGAGTTAGGACAGGCGACAATGAGCAGTTCTTC.

The chain recombines TRBV3-1 (or the pseudogene TRBV3-2) with TRBJ1-4, with TRBD1 as a possible D gene (5 bases). The CDR3 loop spans 17 amino acids. The V gene's germline CDR1 is LGHDT and CDR2 YNNKEL (reference sequence). With 1 base removed from V and 7 bases from J, the gap between germline ends came to 19 bases. The CDR3: CASSQARGGRTCEKLFF. In DNA, the CDR3 is TGTGCCAGCAGCCAAGCTCGCGGGGGACGAACATGTGAAAAACTGTTTTTT.

This clone came up a few times. V gene TRBV7-8 combines with J gene TRBJ1-4; a weak D match, TRBD1 (5 bases). CDR1 and CDR2 from the germline V gene are SGHVS and FQNEAQ. This CDR3 has 12 amino acids. With 5 bases removed from V and 14 bases from J, the gap between germline ends came to 15 bases. CDR3 sequence: CASSQSNGGLFF. The CDR3 DNA follows: TGTGCCAGCAGCCAATCAAATGGGGGGCTGTTTTTT.